Each of the 4 T cell receptor beta chains below was sequenced from the same sample in a study of blood T cell repertoires in COVID-19 (TCRdb year 2020). Libraries were prepared through the immunoSEQ multiplex PCR assay. In TCRdb, the immuneACCESS table is reduced to in-frame sequences with V and J assigned. These tables do not hold every clone; where another copy was compared, an unresolved V gene accounts for under half, and the others remain unexplained. The sample table holds tens of thousands of clones, of which over 75% were seen once. The top ten constitute 1% to 1.5% of the sample. Sequenced sample: peripheral blood. Receptor source: a woman in her forties with acute or convalescent COVID-19.

CDR3 sequence reads: CASMEGWNYGYTF. The DNA for the CDR3 is TGTGCCAGTATGGAGGGGTGGAACTATGGCTACACCTTC. V is TRBV19 and J is TRBJ1-2; possibly TRBD1 for D (5 bases). The germline CDR1 and CDR2 sequences are LNHDA and SQIVND (reference sequence). The CDR3 consists of 13 residues. Between the trimmed V and J ends, which lost 7 bases and 2 bases, there was a span of 11 bases.

This sequence joins TRBV12-3 or TRBV12-4 and TRBJ1-1; TRBD1 agrees at 9 bases. The CDR3 is made up of 12 amino acids. With V trimmed by 6 bases and J by 6 bases, 2 bases remained unmatched. CDR3 amino acids: CASSRDRAEAFF. For the CDR3, the DNA is TGTGCCAGCAGCCGGGACAGGGCTGAAGCTTTCTTT.

The chain uses TRBV7-9 and TRBJ1-5, with no clear D. This CDR3 has 14 amino acids. V was pared by 3 bases and J by 0 bases, with 6 bases between. The germline V gene encodes CDR1 SEHNR and CDR2 FQNEAQ (reference sequence). CDR3 sequence reads: CASSFRGSNQPQHF. Here the CDR3 DNA reads TGTGCCAGCAGCTTTCGGGGTAGCAATCAGCCCCAGCATTTT.

The rearrangement joins TRBV6-5 to TRBJ2-6; 8 nucleotides match TRBD1. This CDR3 region has 15 residues. The ends lost 5 bases at V and 2 bases at J; junction bases unmatched: 2. Germline lookup yields CDR1 MNHEY and CDR2 SVGAGI. The CDR3 DNA follows: TGTGCCAGCAGTCCGACAGGGGCTGGGGCCAACGTCCTGACTTTC. Translation gives CASSPTGAGANVLTF.